This T cell receptor beta chain was identified during a study of blood T cell repertoires in COVID-19. On the study more broadly: COVID-19 samples, acute and convalescent, were from the United States, Italy and Spain. PBMCs, B-cell-depleted T cells, or T cells provided the cDNA or gDNA that made up the material.

V was cut by 1 base and J by 2 bases, with 12 bases left in between. Germline V gives CDR1 MGHRA, CDR2 YSYEKL. This CDR3 is 15 amino acids long. Original methodology: Reference gene primer amplification gave estimated nucleated cell counts. The data were produced by immunoSEQ multiplex PCR, yet TCRdb's version contains in-frame clones alone and is incomplete. V and J calls and clone size follow that table, whereas D and trimming were derived from the DNA. The sample lists under 200,000 clones, approximately 86% seen once, with just under 4% in the top ten. This clone was found a few times. The chain carries TRBV4-1 and TRBJ2-7; tentative D call: TRBD2 (5 bases). The sequence came from a woman aged 55 to 70 who had recovered from COVID-19. The sequenced material came from peripheral blood. The CDR3 DNA sequence: TGCGCCAGCAGCCAAGCCCCCGGGGTCACCTACGAGCAGTACTTC. This codes for CASSQAPGVTYEQYF.